Reported below is one T cell receptor beta chain. Its antigen is unknown. This CDR3 comprises 14 residues. J was trimmed by 2 bases and V by 5 bases; bases with no gene match: 3. Per germline, CDR1 SGHAT and CDR2 FQNNGV. TCRdb keeps only in-frame clones here, not all; method: immunoSEQ multiplex PCR. The data show around 25,000 clones, around four fifths seen once. This specimen belongs to a study of graft-versus-host responses after intestinal transplantation. The wider study: Once they had received anti-thymocyte globulin induction, all recipients took tacrolimus and steroids for about 3 years. Overall study results and limits: Recipient marrow harbored GvH clones, some of which surfaced first in ileum or blood. Allograft clonal ratios (graft-versus-host to host-versus-graft) were high in patients who had graft-donor T cell macrochimerism.

The input for sequencing was PBMCs, taken approximately four weeks after intestinal transplant. This rearrangement joins TRBV11-2 to TRBJ1-5, with 7 bases fitting TRBD1. The clonotype was recovered from a human patient who received an intestinal transplant, so some T cells may come from the graft donor. DNA of the CDR3: TGTGCCAGCAGCCACAGGGGAGGCAATCAGCCCCAGCATTTT. Protein product: CASSHRGGNQPQHF.